This entry is about one T cell receptor beta chain. Its antigen is still unknown. These data originate in a study of T cell responses to AZD1222 COVID-19 vaccine. The study's findings and limits: Close to half of all spike-specific TCRs reportedly target regions of the variants that are unmutated. The peak T cell response came first, and repertoires were sampled only after it. Females outnumbered males among donors, who were mostly white British; clonal diversity was possibly underestimated.

Measured with immunoSEQ multiplex PCR; TCRdb has only the in-frame clones, and not every one. The table shows around 140,000 clones, with approximately 89% occurring only once. CDR3 length equals 15 residues. The germline V gene encodes CDR1 SGDLS and CDR2 YYNGEE. V dropped 2 bases and J dropped 9; count of bases not matched to a gene: 8. V and J are TRBV9 and TRBJ2-1, with 10 bases lining up with TRBD2. This clonotype was obtained from an adult who received the AZD1222 COVID-19 vaccine. Sequenced material: peripheral blood, taken 28 days after the second AZD1222 dose. The CDR3 coding sequence is TGTGCCAGCAGCGTTTCTAGCGGGAGTGTTGGTGAGCAGTTCTTC. It translates to CASSVSSGSVGEQFF.